The T cell receptor beta chain under discussion was sequenced for a study of T cell responses to AZD1222 COVID-19 vaccine (dated by TCRdb to the early 2020s). About the full investigation: AZD1222 recipients given second doses at about 4 weeks or at about 12 weeks were pooled, since spike-specific TCR depth and breadth were not found to differ between the two schedules. A total of approximately 230 trial participants underwent TCR sequencing, of whom around 200 received two doses of AZD1222 and some 26 received two doses of the MenACWY control vaccine. Trial participants were enrolled into age subgroups of 18-55, 56-69 and 70-plus years, which contained 148, 28 and 57 TCR-sequenced participants, respectively. Broader findings and caveats from the paper: CD4 TCRs associated with the vaccine covered the entire spike protein, and the dominant responses were in regions 160-218 and 743-854. After two AZD1222 doses, both the breadth and the depth of spike-specific TCRs were significantly higher than at day 0 and than in MenACWY recipients. Participants were mostly white British, with more females than males. The authors suggested clonal diversity may have been underestimated. Epitopes outside the regions mutated in the B.1.351 and B.1.1.7 variants were reportedly recognized by nearly half of the unique spike-specific TCRs. Because no samples from the day 14 peak response were available, repertoires could be characterized only after the peak T cell response. The 56-69-year group was small, and its depth increase did not reach significance, likely because of low power. Only five to seven AZD1222 recipients were SARS-CoV-2 seropositive at baseline, limiting conclusions about previously exposed vaccinees.

The CDR3 regions of human TCRbeta chains were analyzed by immunosequencing. Processing in the source paper ran as follows. TCRs in the repertoires were matched against a reference library of SARS-CoV-2-specific TCRs that had been generated with the MIRA antigen-specificity platform. Breadth was defined as the fraction of unique TCRs that were SARS-CoV-2-associated, and depth was defined as the fraction of total T cells that were SARS-CoV-2-associated. Using the MIRA data, each spike-specific TCR was mapped to the spike region that the TCR reacts to and placed in a CD4 or CD8 class. Log10-transformed breadth and depth values were compared by one-way ANOVA with Sidak's multiple comparisons tests. The source is immuneACCESS, and TCRdb retained only in-frame sequences with V and J called. Part of the clones is not carried over; for the studies checked, unresolved V genes explain less than half of this, and the remainder is unexplained. V and J calls and clone size are given by that table; D and trimming were obtained from the DNA. The sample table records 95,000 to 130,000 clones; about 90% of these occur just once. The top ten clones comprise roughly 7.4% of the sample.

The sample's time point label is to be understood as: baseline before first vaccination. Vaccinee samples came from UK trials COV001 and COV002, including a single-blind randomized controlled phase 2/3 trial of AZD1222 (ChAdOx1 nCoV-19) in healthy adults. Trial participant PBMC samples were collected at day 0 and day 28 after the second dose for TCRbeta chain sequencing. Looking up the germline V gene yields CDR1 SGHVS and CDR2 FQNEAQ. The CDR3, cysteine through phenylalanine, is 15 amino acids long. Only the CDR3 DNA stays, 45 bases, in frame from base 1. V and J are truncated by 4 bases and 3 bases respectively, leaving an intervening sequence of 13 bases. With respect to this clone: What antigen it recognizes has not been identified. Base qualities are not provided; no much larger clone lies one nucleotide away.

This receptor was taken from an adult in good health. The starting material was peripheral blood, obtained on day 0 of AZD1222 vaccination. The rearranged segments are TRBV7-8 and TRBJ1-3, with the D gene not confidently named. The DNA is TGTGCCAGCAGCTCAAGGGTACTAATTGGAAACACCATATATTTT. It codes for CASSSRVLIGNTIYF.